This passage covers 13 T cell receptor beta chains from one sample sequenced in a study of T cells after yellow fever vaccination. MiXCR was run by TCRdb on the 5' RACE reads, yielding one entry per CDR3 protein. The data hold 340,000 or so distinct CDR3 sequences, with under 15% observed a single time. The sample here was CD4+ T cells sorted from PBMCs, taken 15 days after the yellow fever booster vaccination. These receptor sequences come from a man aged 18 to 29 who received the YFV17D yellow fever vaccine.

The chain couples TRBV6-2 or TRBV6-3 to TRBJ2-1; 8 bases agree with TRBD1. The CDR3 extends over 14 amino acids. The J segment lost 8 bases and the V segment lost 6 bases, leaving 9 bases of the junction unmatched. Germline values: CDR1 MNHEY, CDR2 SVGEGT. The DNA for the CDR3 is TGTGCCAGCAGGTCGACAGGGGAGGTCGATGAGCAGTTCTTC. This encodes CASRSTGEVDEQFF.

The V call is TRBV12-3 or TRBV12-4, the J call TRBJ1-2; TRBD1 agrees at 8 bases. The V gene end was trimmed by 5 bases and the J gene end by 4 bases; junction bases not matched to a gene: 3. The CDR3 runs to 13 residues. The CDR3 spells CASSGTGPYGYTF. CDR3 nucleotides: TGTGCCAGCAGTGGGACAGGTCCCTATGGCTACACCTTC.

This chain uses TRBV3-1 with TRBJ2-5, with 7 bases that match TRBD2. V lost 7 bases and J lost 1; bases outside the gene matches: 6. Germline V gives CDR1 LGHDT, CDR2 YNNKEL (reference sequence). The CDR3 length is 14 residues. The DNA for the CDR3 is TGTGCCAGCACTAATCTAGCGGCCCAAGAGACCCAGTACTTC. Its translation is CASTNLAAQETQYF.

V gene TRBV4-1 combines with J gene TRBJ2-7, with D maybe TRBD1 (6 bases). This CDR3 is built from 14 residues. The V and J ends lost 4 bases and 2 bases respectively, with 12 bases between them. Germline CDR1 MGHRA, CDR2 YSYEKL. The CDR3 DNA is TGCGCCAGCAGCCCGGACAGCTGGACCTACGAGCAGTACTTC. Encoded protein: CASSPDSWTYEQYF.

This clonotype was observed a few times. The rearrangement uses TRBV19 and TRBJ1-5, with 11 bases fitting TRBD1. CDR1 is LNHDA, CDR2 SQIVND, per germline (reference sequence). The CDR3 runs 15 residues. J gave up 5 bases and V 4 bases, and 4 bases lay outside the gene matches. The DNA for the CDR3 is TGTGCCAGTAGTAGGGACAGGGGGGATTATCAGCCCCAGCATTTT. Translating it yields CASSRDRGDYQPQHF.

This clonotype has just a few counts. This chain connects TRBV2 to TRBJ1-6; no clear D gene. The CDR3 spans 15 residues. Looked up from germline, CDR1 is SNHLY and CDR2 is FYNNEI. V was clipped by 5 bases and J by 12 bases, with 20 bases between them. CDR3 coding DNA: TGTGCCAGCAGTTCTAACACCCCGGGCGCGGGACCCCTCCACTTT. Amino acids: CASSSNTPGAGPLHF.

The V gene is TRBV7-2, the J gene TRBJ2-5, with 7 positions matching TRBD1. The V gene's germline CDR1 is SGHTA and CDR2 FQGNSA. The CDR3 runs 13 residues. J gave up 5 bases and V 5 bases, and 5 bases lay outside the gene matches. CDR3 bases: TGTGCCAGCAGCCGCAGACAGGGTGAGACCCAGTACTTC. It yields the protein CASSRRQGETQYF.

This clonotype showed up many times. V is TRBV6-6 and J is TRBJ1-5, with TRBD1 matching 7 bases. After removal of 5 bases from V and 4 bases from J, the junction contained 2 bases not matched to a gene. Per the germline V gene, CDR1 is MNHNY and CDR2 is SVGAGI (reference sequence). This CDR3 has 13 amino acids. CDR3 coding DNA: TGTGCCAGCAGTACAGGGGAAAATCAGCCCCAGCATTTT. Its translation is CASSTGENQPQHF.

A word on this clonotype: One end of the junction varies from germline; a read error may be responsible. The CDR3 DNA is TGTGCCAGCAGCTTTGGACCCTCTGGGGCCATCGTCCTGACTTTC. Protein: CASSFGPSGAIVLTF. V usage is TRBV7-3 and J usage is TRBJ2-6; D perhaps matches TRBD1 (5 bases). There are 15 residues in the CDR3. Germline V CDR1 and CDR2: SGHTA, FQGTGA.

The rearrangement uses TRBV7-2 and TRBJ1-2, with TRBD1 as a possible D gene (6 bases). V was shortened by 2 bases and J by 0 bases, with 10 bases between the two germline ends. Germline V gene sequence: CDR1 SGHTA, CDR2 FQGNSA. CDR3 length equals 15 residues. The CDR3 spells CASSLQGIPNYGYTF. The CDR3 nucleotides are TGTGCCAGCAGCTTACAGGGGATTCCTAACTATGGCTACACCTTC.

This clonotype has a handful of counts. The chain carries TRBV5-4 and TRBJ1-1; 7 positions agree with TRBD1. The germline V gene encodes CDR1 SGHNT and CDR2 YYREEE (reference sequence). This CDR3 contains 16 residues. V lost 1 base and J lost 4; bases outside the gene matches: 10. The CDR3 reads CASSLWTGVGITEAFF. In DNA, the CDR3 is TGTGCCAGCAGCTTGTGGACAGGCGTGGGGATCACTGAAGCTTTCTTT.

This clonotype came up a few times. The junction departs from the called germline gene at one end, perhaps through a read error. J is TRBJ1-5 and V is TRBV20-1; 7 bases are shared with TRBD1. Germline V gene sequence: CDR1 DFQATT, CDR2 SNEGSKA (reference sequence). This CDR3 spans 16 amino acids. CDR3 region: CSARAVGGGSHQPQHF. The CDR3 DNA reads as TGCAGTGCAAGAGCGGTTGGAGGGGGCTCTCATCAGCCCCAGCATTTT.

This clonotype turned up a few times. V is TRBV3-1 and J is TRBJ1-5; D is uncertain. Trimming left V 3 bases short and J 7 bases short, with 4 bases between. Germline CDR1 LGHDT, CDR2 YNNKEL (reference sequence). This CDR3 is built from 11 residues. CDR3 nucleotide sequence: TGTGCCAGCAGCCATTTGCAGCCCCAGCATTTT. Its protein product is CASSHLQPQHF.